The clone carrying this TCR beta chain appeared a few times. Its antigen is as yet unknown. This sample is part of a study of T cell repertoires in cytomegalovirus infection. In the study overall: Epitope selection comprised recently identified HLA-C-restricted CMV epitopes and well-studied HLA-B-restricted CMV epitopes. Shared public TCR beta signatures pointed to both CMV infection and a matching HLA type.

TCRdb recomputed calls from the reads with MiXCR, one row per CDR3 protein. Of roughly 800,000 distinct CDR3 sequences detected, about 29% appear once; the ten largest clones hold 10% to 15%. This CDR3 contains 15 residues. The V and J ends lost 4 bases and 2 bases respectively, with 14 bases between them. CDR1 is MRHNA and CDR2 is SNTAGT in the germline V gene. Study results and caveats: CMV carriers with the relevant HLA were identified by cumulative public TCR beta family frequency. CMV-specific TCR beta clonotypes restricted by HLA-C dominated the ex vivo response.

The clonotype comes from a human donor in good health (CMV status not recorded). Some clones in this sample may be carry-over from other donors' samples. This chain connects TRBV6-4 to TRBJ1-1, with no clear D. The sequences come from cultured CD8+ T cells from PBMCs, collected from culture after CMV antigen stimulation. The CDR3 protein is CASSAKGALNTEAFF. CDR3 sequence (DNA): TGTGCCAGCAGTGCGAAAGGTGCCCTCAACACTGAAGCTTTCTTT.